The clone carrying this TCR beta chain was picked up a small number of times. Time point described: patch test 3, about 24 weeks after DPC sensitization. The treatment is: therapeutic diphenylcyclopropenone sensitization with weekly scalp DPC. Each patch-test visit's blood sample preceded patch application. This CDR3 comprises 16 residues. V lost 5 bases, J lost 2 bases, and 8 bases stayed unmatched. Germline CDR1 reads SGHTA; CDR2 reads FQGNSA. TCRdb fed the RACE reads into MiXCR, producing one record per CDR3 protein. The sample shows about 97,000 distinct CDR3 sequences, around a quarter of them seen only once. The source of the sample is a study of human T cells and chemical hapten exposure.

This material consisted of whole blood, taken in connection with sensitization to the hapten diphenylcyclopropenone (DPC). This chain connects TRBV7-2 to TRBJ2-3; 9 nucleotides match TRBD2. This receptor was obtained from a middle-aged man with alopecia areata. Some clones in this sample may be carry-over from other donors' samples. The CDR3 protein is CASSRPRLADTDTQYF. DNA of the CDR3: TGTGCCAGCAGCCGGCCCCGACTAGCGGACACAGATACGCAGTATTTT.